This is a list of T cell receptor beta chains from one sample in a study of Ad26.COV2.S vaccination and SARS-CoV-2 variants. This table comes from immunoSEQ multiplex PCR, and its TCRdb copy is limited to in-frame clones, with some not included. The sample shows about 680,000 clones, more than 70% of them seen only once. The specimen was peripheral blood, collected in a trial of Ad26.COV2.S vaccine versus placebo. These TCRs come from a person between 18 and 65 years old who received the Ad26.COV2.S COVID-19 vaccine or a placebo. The CDR3 runs from the conserved cysteine through the conserved F or W. Fields, in order: clone size, V gene, J gene, D gene, CDR3 DNA, CDR3 protein. D genes are given only for firm matches. Clone size appears in some rows only: once, few, many, or a class for an expanded clone.

NA	TRBV24-1	TRBJ1-5	NA	TGTGCCACCAGCTCTCGGGGCCACGGTGCGAAGCAGCCCCAGCATTTT	CATSSRGHGAKQPQHF
NA	TRBV30	TRBJ2-3	NA	TGTGCCTGGAGTGTACGGGGGGCACCCGGGGGTACGCAGTATTTT	CAWSVRGAPGGTQYF
NA	TRBV18	TRBJ2-2	NA	TGTGCCAGCTCACCACCAGGAGGGAGTAATGCCGGGGAGCTGTTTTTT	CASSPPGGSNAGELFF
NA	TRBV7-6	TRBJ1-3	NA	TGTGCCAGCAGCTTAGCGATGGCGGTCTCTGGAAACACCATATATTTT	CASSLAMAVSGNTIYF
NA	TRBV4-1	TRBJ2-2	NA	TGCGCCAGCAGCGAAGATGAACTGACGAACACCGGGGAGCTGTTTTTT	CASSEDELTNTGELFF
NA	TRBV5-6	TRBJ2-5	NA	TGTGCCAGCAGTCAGAGCTGGGGGACACCAGAGACCCAGTACTTC	CASSQSWGTPETQYF
NA	TRBV7-2	TRBJ1-1	NA	TGTGCCAGCAGCCACGCGCCCGGGGTAGGTGAAGCTTTCTTT	CASSHAPGVGEAFF
NA	TRBV9	TRBJ1-3	NA	TGTGCCAGCAGCGTAGGGACGGACTACTCTGGAAACACCATATATTTT	CASSVGTDYSGNTIYF
NA	TRBV11-3	TRBJ2-1	TRBD2	TGTGCCAGCAGCCCCCGCGTAAGCGGGATGTTCATCAATGAGCAGTTCTTC	CASSPRVSGMFINEQFF
NA	TRBV7-9	TRBJ1-4	NA	TGTGCCAGCAGCCCAACGACCAATGAAAAACTGTTTTTT	CASSPTTNEKLFF
NA	TRBV4-2	TRBJ1-6	TRBD1	TGTGCCAGCAGCCAACCCCAGACAGGGTGGAATTCACCCCTCCACTTT	CASSQPQTGWNSPLHF
NA	TRBV11-2	TRBJ1-2	NA	TGTGCCAGCAGCTTAAGGGAGGGGGGCTACACCTTC	CASSLREGGYTF
few	TRBV2	TRBJ1-2	NA	TGTGCCAGCACCAAAGGACAGCCGCTTAACTATGGCTACACCTTC	CASTKGQPLNYGYTF
once	TRBV7-8	TRBJ1-5	TRBD1	TGTGCCAGCAGCGAGACAGGGGGCAGGCAGCCCCAGCATTTT	CASSETGGRQPQHF
NA	TRBV6-5	TRBJ2-5	NA	TGTGCCGGACGACAGGGAGGGAAAGAGACCCAGTACTTC	CAGRQGGKETQYF
few	TRBV2	TRBJ1-2	NA	TGTGCCAGCAGCAGATCAGATGGCTACACCTTC	CASSRSDGYTF
NA	TRBV3-1/TRBV3-2	TRBJ2-5	TRBD2	TGTGCCAGCAGCCTGGGACTAGCGGGGGGGCGGAAGACCCAGTACTTC	CASSLGLAGGRKTQYF
NA	TRBV19	TRBJ2-1	NA	TGTGCCAGTAGATCCAGAGGGGTCAATGAGCAGTTCTTC	CASRSRGVNEQFF
NA	TRBV6-5	TRBJ1-2	TRBD1	TGTGCCAGCAGAAGGACAGGGTATGGCTACACCTTC	CASRRTGYGYTF
many	TRBV6-5	TRBJ2-7	TRBD2	TGTGCCAGCAGAGTCCGGGAGGACCCCCCATACGAGCAGTACTTC	CASRVREDPPYEQYF
NA	TRBV21-1	TRBJ2-2	NA	TGTGCCATCAAGCGAGGGGGGGCGACCGGGGAGCTGTTTTTT	CAIKRGGATGELFF
NA	TRBV19	TRBJ2-1	NA	TGTGCCAGTAGTATTAGACTAGGCGCCTACAATGAGCAGTTCTTC	CASSIRLGAYNEQFF
few	TRBV25-1	TRBJ2-7	NA	TGTGCCAGCAGTCCAAGGGGCAGGGGGGCTTACGAGCAGTACTTC	CASSPRGRGAYEQYF
once	TRBV7-2	TRBJ1-5	NA	TGTGCCAGCAGCCACCGACAGGACAATCAGCCCCAGCATTTT	CASSHRQDNQPQHF
NA	TRBV7-2	TRBJ1-1	NA	TGTGCCAGCAGCCCCTGGGTGGGCCAGAACACTGAAGCTTTCTTT	CASSPWVGQNTEAFF
NA	TRBV7-9	TRBJ2-1	NA	TGTGCCAGCAGCTTAGCTTTGTCACCTTATGTTGAGCAGTTCTTC	CASSLALSPYVEQFF
NA	TRBV6-6	TRBJ1-5	TRBD1	TGTGCCAGCAGCCGGGACAGGGGTCGGGATCAGCCCCAGCATTTT	CASSRDRGRDQPQHF
NA	TRBV7-9	TRBJ1-1	NA	TGTGCCAGCAGTCAGACACAGAACACTGAAGCTTTCTTT	CASSQTQNTEAFF